The clone carrying this T cell receptor (beta chain) is categorized as medium-sized. The antigen remains undetermined. Measured with immunoSEQ multiplex PCR; TCRdb has only the in-frame clones, and not every one. The sample shows 25,000 to 30,000 clones, 62% of them seen only once. The sample is drawn from a study of cytotoxic CD8 clonotypes in ibrutinib-treated CLL. On the study more broadly: Average yields of approximately 230,000 productive templates and tens of thousands of productive rearrangements characterized the samples.

Study outcomes and limitations: Clonality was elevated at ibrutinib response and had returned toward baseline at progression.

Germline lookup yields CDR1 SEHNR and CDR2 FQNEAQ (reference sequence). The CDR3 has 16 amino acids. Trimming took off 5 bases at V and 3 bases at J, with 19 bases between the two ends. The source is a human donor with chronic lymphocytic leukemia. The specimen was PBMCs, collected before ibrutinib treatment. The chain carries TRBV7-9 and TRBJ1-2, with a weak D call TRBD1 (6 bases). The CDR3, as DNA: TGTGCCAGCAGCCATCTAGCTTACAGGGTGCACTATGGCTACACCTTC. This codes for CASSHLAYRVHYGYTF.